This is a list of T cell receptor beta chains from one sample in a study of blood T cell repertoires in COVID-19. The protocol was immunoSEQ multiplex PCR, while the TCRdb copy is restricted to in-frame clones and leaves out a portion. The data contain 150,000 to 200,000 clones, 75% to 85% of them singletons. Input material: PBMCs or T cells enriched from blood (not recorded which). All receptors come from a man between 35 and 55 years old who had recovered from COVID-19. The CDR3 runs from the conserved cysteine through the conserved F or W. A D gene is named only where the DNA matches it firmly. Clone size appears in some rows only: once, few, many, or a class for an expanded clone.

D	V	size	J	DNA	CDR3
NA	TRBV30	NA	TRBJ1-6	TGTGCCTGGAGTGTACGGGTCAGGGAATATTCACCCCTCCACTTT	CAWSVRVREYSPLHF
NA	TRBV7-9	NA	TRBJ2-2	TGTGCCAGCAGCCGAGCGGGTCTTTCTGCGACCGGGGAGCTGTTTTTT	CASSRAGLSATGELFF
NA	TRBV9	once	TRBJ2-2	TGTGCCAGCAGCGTCGGCGGGGACGCCCACACCGGGGAGCTGTTTTTT	CASSVGGDAHTGELFF
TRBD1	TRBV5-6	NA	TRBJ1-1	TGTGCCAGCAGCTTTCTGTGGCGCAGGGGGCTATCGGACACTGAAGCTTTCTTT	CASSFLWRRGLSDTEAFF
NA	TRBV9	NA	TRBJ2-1	TGTGCCCGCAGGGGGCGGGGGGGCGTATTAAATGAGCAGTTCTTC	CARRGRGGVLNEQFF
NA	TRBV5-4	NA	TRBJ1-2	TGTGCCAGCAGCTTGGACAGGGCGGGTCTCGGCTACACCTTC	CASSLDRAGLGYTF
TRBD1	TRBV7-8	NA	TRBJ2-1	TGTGCCAGCAGCTCCAGGGGGCAATATATCTACAATGAGCAGTTCTTC	CASSSRGQYIYNEQFF
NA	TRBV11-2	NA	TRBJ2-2	TGTGCCAGCAGCTTAGGCGTTCTTAGAGGGGGGGAGCTGTTTTTT	CASSLGVLRGGELFF
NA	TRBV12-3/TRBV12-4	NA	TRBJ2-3	TGTGCCAGCAGTTGGCAACAGGAAAGTACGCAGTATTTT	CASSWQQESTQYF
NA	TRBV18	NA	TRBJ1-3	TGTGCCAGCTCACCCGACAGAGGAACCATATATTTT	CASSPDRGTIYF
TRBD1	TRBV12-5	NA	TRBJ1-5	TGTGCTAGTGGTTTGGCGGGACAGATAACCTATCAGCCCCAGCATTTT	CASGLAGQITYQPQHF
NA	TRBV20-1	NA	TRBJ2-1	TGCAGTGCTAGTACCGGGACACCTGGGGCAGAGCAGTTCTTC	CSASTGTPGAEQFF
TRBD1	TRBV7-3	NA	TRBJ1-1	TGTGCCAGCAGCTTAAACCCCTCCTGGACAGGGGGCGTGTTTGACACTGAAGCTTTCTTT	CASSLNPSWTGGVFDTEAFF
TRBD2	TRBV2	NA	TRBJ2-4	TGTGCCAGCATCCTGCCGGGACTAGCGGGCCAAGCCAAAAACATTCAGTACTTC	CASILPGLAGQAKNIQYF
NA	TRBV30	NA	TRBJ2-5	TGTGCCTGGAGTGCCCACCAGGGTGTATCAGAGACCCAGTACTTC	CAWSAHQGVSETQYF
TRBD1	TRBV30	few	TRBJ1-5	TGTGCCTGGAGTGGGCAGGGGGGCAATCAGCCCCAGCATTTT	CAWSGQGGNQPQHF
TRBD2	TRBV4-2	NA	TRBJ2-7	TGTGCCAGCAGCCAAGAGCGGACTAGCGGGGGCCACGAGCAGTACTTC	CASSQERTSGGHEQYF
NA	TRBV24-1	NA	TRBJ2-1	TGTGCCACCAGTGATCCGGCGGCACGAACGAGCTCCTACAATGAGCAGTTCTTC	CATSDPAARTSSYNEQFF
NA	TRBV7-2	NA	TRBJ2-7	TGTGCCAGCAGCGTAACGACAGGCCTCTCCTACGAGCAGTACTTC	CASSVTTGLSYEQYF